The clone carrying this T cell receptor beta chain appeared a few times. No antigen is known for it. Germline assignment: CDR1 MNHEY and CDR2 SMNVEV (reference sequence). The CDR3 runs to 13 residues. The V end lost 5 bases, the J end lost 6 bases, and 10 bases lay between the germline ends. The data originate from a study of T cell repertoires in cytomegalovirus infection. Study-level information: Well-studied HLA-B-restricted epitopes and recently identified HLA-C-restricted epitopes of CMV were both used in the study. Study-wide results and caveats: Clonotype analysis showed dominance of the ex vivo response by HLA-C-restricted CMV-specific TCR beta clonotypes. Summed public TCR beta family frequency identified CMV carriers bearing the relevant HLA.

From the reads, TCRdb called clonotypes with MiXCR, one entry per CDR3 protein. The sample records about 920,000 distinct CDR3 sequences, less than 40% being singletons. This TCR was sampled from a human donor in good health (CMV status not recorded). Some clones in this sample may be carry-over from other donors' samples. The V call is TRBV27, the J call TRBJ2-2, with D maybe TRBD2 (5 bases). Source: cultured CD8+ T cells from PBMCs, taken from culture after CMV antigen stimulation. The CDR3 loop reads CASSHSAAGELFF. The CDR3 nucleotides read TGTGCCAGCAGTCATTCAGCGGCCGGGGAGCTGTTTTTT.